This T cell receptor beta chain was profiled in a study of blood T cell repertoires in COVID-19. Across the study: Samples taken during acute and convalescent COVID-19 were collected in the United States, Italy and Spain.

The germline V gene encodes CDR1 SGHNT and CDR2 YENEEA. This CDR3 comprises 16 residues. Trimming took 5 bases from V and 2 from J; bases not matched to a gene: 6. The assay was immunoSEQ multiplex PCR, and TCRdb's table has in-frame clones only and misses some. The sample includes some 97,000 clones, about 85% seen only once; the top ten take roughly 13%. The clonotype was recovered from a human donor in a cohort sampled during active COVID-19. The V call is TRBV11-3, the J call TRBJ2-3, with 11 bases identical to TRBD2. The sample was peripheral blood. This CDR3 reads CASSPGLAAFTDTQYF. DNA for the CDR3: TGTGCCAGCAGCCCGGGACTAGCGGCTTTCACAGATACGCAGTATTTT.